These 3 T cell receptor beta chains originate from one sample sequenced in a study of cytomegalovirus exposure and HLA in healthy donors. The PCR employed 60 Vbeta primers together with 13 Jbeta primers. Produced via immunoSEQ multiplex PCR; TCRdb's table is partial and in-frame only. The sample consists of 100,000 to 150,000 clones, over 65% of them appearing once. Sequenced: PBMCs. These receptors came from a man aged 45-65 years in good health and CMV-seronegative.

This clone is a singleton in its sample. The CDR3, as DNA: TGTGCCAGCAGCCCGACACAAGCGGCTAACTATGGCTACACCTTC. Translated: CASSPTQAANYGYTF. V is TRBV7-8 and J is TRBJ1-2; unclear D gene. The CDR3 contains 15 residues. Trimming took 5 bases from V and 0 from J, leaving 13 bases between them. CDR1 is SGHVS and CDR2 is FQNEAQ in the germline V gene.

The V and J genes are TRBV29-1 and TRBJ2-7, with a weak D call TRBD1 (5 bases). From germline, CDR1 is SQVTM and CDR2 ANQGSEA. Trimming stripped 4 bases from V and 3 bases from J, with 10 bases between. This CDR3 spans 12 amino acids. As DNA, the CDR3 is TGCAGCGTTGGTCGGCAGGGCTACGAGCAGTACTTC. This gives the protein CSVGRQGYEQYF.

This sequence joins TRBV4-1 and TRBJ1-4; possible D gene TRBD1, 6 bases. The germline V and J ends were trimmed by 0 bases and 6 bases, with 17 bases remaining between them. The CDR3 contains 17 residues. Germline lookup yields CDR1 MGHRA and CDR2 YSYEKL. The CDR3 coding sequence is TGCGCCAGCAGCCAAGAAAACGATCTACAGGGAGATGAAAAACTGTTTTTT. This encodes CASSQENDLQGDEKLFF.